This TCR beta chain stems from a study of T-cell reconstitution after alpha-beta-depleted transplantation in children. Study observations and caveats: Reports say that about two months after transplant, the alpha-beta T cells came out of several hundred graft clones that had expanded. Surviving recipient T cells and thymic progenitors produced the high day-60 TCRbeta diversity seen in some patients.

This CDR3 is built from 11 residues. CDR1 and CDR2 (germline): SQVTM, ANQGSEA. The germline V and J ends were trimmed by 3 bases and 9 bases, with 11 bases remaining between them. This clonotype came up many times. Its antigen is unidentified. Unique molecular identifiers were used in preparing the TCRbeta library. A single record per CDR3 protein comes from TCRdb applying MiXCR to the PCR reads. The sample has about 27,000 distinct CDR3 sequences; roughly a sixth are singletons. This receptor was identified in a male patient under 10 years old who had a stem cell transplant for acute lymphoblastic leukemia, so the T cells may come from the graft donor. The chain couples TRBV29-1 to TRBJ2-5, with D hard to call. The sequenced sample was PBMCs, mostly from graft donor cells, obtained 60 days after TCRalphabeta/CD19-depleted stem cell transplant. For the CDR3, the DNA is TGCAGCGTTGAGATGGGTGGGGCCCAGTACTTC. It specifies CSVEMGGAQYF.